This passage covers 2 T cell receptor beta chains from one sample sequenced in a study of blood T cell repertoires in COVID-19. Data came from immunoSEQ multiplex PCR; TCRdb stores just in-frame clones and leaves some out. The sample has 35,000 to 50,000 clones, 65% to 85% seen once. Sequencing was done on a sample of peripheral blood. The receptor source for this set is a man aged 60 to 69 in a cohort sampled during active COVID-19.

In DNA form, the CDR3 reads TGTGCCAGCAGCCCCACACCGTCCGCTTACGAGCAGTACTTC. Its protein product is CASSPTPSAYEQYF. This chain uses TRBV11-3 with TRBJ2-7; D gene uncertain. This CDR3 has 14 residues. CDR1 and CDR2 from the germline V gene are SGHNT and YENEEA. Trimming stripped 5 bases from V and 4 bases from J, with 15 bases between. The complete variable domain, with remaining parts taken from reference TRBV11-3 and TRBJ2-7, reads EAGVVQSPRYKIIEKKQPVAFWCNPISGHNTLYWYLQNLGQGPELLIRYENEEAVDDSQLPKDRFSAERLKGVDSTLKIQPAELGDSAVYLCASSPTPSAYEQYFGPGTRLTVT.

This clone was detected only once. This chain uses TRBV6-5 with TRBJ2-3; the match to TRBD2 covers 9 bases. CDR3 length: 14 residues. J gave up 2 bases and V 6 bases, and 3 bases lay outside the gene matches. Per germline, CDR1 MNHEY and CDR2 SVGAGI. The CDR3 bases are TGTGCCAGCAGCTTAGCGGGAGACACAGATACGCAGTATTTT. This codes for CASSLAGDTDTQYF.